These 10 T cell receptor beta chains originate from one sample sequenced in a study of sequential checkpoint blockade in melanoma. As for treatment: randomized to nivolumab then ipilimumab (arm A) or the reverse (arm B). TCRdb's copy holds only in-frame clones and misses some; the assay was immunoSEQ multiplex PCR. The sample shows about 7,700 clones, about 55% of them seen only once. The sample in question was CD8+ T cells sorted from blood (inferred from file names), obtained from a patient given nivolumab and ipilimumab in sequence. Source of these receptors: a human donor with melanoma.

CDR3 region: CASSPREGSYEQYF. The CDR3 DNA reads TGTGCCAGCAGCCCCCGGGAGGGATCCTACGAGCAGTACTTC. The genes are TRBV7-9 and TRBJ2-7, with 8 bases that match TRBD2. Germline V gives CDR1 SEHNR, CDR2 FQNEAQ (reference sequence). V was clipped by 5 bases and J by 1 base; unmatched bases: 4. The CDR3 runs 14 residues.

This clone showed up just a few times. The rearrangement uses TRBV5-1 and TRBJ1-1, with TRBD1 as a possible D gene (6 bases). Germline V gene lookup returns CDR1 SGHRS and CDR2 YFSETQ. V was cut by 1 base and J by 3 bases, with 10 bases left in between. The CDR3 spans 14 residues. The chain's CDR3 is CASSLWDTHTEAFF. CDR3 DNA sequence: TGCGCCAGCAGCTTGTGGGACACCCACACTGAAGCTTTCTTT.

The chain uses TRBV28 and TRBJ1-5, with TRBD1 matching 8 bases. Trimming at V came to 5 bases and at J to 0 bases, leaving 6 bases not matched to a gene. The CDR3 is made up of 16 amino acids. The germline V gene encodes CDR1 MDHEN and CDR2 SYDVKM. The DNA of the CDR3 is TGTGCCAGCAGTCACCCGACAGGGGATAGCAATCAGCCCCAGCATTTT. Encoded protein: CASSHPTGDSNQPQHF.

This chain joins TRBV5-4 and TRBJ1-1, with 7 bases aligning to TRBD1. CDR1 is SGHNT, CDR2 YYREEE, per germline (reference sequence). Trimming cost V 4 bases and J 6 bases; bases outside gene matches: 3. This CDR3 contains 12 residues. This CDR3 is CASSPGTAEAFF. The CDR3 nucleotides are TGTGCCAGCAGCCCGGGGACAGCTGAAGCTTTCTTT.

This clone counts as medium-sized (0.01 to 0.1%). CDR3 sequence: CASSIGGQGARAFF. DNA for the CDR3: TGTGCCAGTAGTATAGGTGGACAGGGGGCCCGAGCTTTCTTT. The V call is TRBV19, the J call TRBJ1-1; 11 positions match TRBD1. J gave up 10 bases and V 1 base, and 5 bases lay outside the gene matches. Germline V gene data show CDR1 as LNHDA and CDR2 as SQIVND (reference sequence). The CDR3 has 14 amino acids.

The CDR3 loop reads CASSFGGVGQPQHF. The CDR3 DNA sequence: TGTGCCAGCAGTTTCGGGGGAGTGGGTCAGCCCCAGCATTTT. The chain couples TRBV28 to TRBJ1-5; D may be TRBD1 (5 bases). This CDR3 comprises 14 residues. Germline loops: CDR1 MDHEN, CDR2 SYDVKM. V dropped 3 bases and J dropped 6 bases, with 12 bases sitting between them.

The rearrangement links TRBV29-1 to TRBJ1-1; 8 bases line up with TRBD1. Germline values: CDR1 SQVTM, CDR2 ANQGSEA. V dropped 2 bases and J dropped 6; count of bases not matched to a gene: 14. The CDR3 consists of 16 residues. CDR3 DNA sequence: TGCAGCGTTGAATCCGCAGGGGGCGGAGGGAGCGCTGAAGCTTTCTTT. Translated, it gives CSVESAGGGGSAEAFF.

The chain employs TRBV7-3 and TRBJ2-5; TRBD2 is a possible D gene (7 bases). The DNA end lines up better with TRBJ2-7; the J call may be wrong. Germline V gives CDR1 SGHTA, CDR2 FQGTGA. This CDR3 region has 14 residues. CDR3 DNA: TGTGCCAGCAGCTTAGGGGGGGGCCTCTACGAGCAGTACTTC. As protein: CASSLGGGLYEQYF.

The genes are TRBV7-3 and TRBJ1-3; 8 nucleotides align to TRBD1. V lost 3 bases to trimming and J lost 0 bases; unmatched junction nucleotides: 4. CDR3 length: 16 residues. In germline, CDR1 is SGHTA, CDR2 FQGTGA. CDR3 residues: CASSLTGASSGNTIYF. The CDR3 coding sequence is TGTGCCAGCAGCTTGACAGGGGCGAGCTCTGGAAACACCATATATTTT.

The V gene is TRBV19, the J gene TRBJ2-5; D not certain. The J call may be in error: the DNA end matches TRBJ2-7 better. Germline CDR1 LNHDA, CDR2 SQIVND (reference sequence). There are 13 residues in the CDR3. CDR3 bases: TGTGCCAGTAGTACCCAGATATACTACGAGCAGTACTTC. Translating it yields CASSTQIYYEQYF.